This T cell receptor beta chain was observed in a study of blood T cell repertoires in COVID-19. On the study more broadly: Italy, Spain and the United States were the sources of the convalescent and acute COVID-19 samples.

This clone was observed a single time. The CDR3 is 16 amino acids. V lost 4 bases, J lost 4 bases, and 7 bases stayed unmatched. Germline values: CDR1 SGHNT, CDR2 YYREEE (reference sequence). The repertoire was sequenced with immunoSEQ multiplex PCR; TCRdb's copy has only in-frame clones and lacks some. This sample carries tens of thousands of clones, approximately 89% of them seen once, and the ten largest clones take roughly 5.9%. The sequence was collected from a man aged 50 to 60 with active COVID-19. The material sequenced was peripheral blood. This sequence joins TRBV5-4 and TRBJ2-1, with 11 bases that match TRBD2. In DNA, the CDR3 is TGTGCCAGCAGCCCTCGGACTAGCGGGCTGTACAATGAGCAGTTCTTC. The encoded protein is CASSPRTSGLYNEQFF. The full variable domain, its missing parts supplied by reference TRBV5-4 and TRBJ2-1, is ETGVTQSPTHLIKTRGQQVTLRCSSQSGHNTVSWYQQALGQGPQFIFQYYREEENGRGNFPPRFSGLQFPNYSSELNVNALELDDSALYLCASSPRTSGLYNEQFFGPGTRLTVL.